Following are 15 T cell receptor beta chains from one sample sequenced in a study of blood T cell repertoires in COVID-19. Clones were read by immunoSEQ multiplex PCR, and TCRdb kept only the in-frame ones, dropping some. Here the sample spans roughly 110,000 clones, 85% being singletons. The material sequenced was peripheral blood. These receptors originate from a man in his forties with acute or convalescent COVID-19.

The chain carries TRBV5-5 and TRBJ2-7; possibly TRBD2 for D (5 bases). CDR3 length: 12 amino acids. Trimming cost V 8 bases and J 4 bases, with 13 bases left between them. Per the germline V gene, CDR1 is SGHKS and CDR2 is YYEKEE (reference sequence). CDR3 region: CARTDGKYEQYF. The CDR3 DNA reads as TGTGCCAGGACGGACGGGAAGTACGAGCAGTACTTC.

The chain carries TRBV10-1 and TRBJ1-1, with D unclear. CDR1 and CDR2 from the germline V gene are WNHNN and SYGVQD (reference sequence). V lost 0 bases to trimming and J lost 0 bases, with 14 bases between them. CDR3 size: 17 residues. The CDR3 DNA follows: TGCGCCAGCAGTGAGTCGAGGTTTGTGAGTTTGAACACTGAAGCTTTCTTT. Amino acids: CASSESRFVSLNTEAFF.

The chain employs TRBV4-2 and TRBJ2-4, with D perhaps TRBD1 (5 bases). The CDR3 sequence is 14 residues long. In germline, CDR1 is LGHNA, CDR2 YNFKEQ. V lost 5 bases to trimming and J lost 4 bases, with 12 bases between them. This CDR3 reads CASSATANKNIQYF. CDR3 nucleotide sequence: TGTGCCAGCAGCGCGACAGCGAATAAAAACATTCAGTACTTC.

V and J are TRBV6-5 and TRBJ1-6, with unresolved D. This CDR3 spans 14 amino acids. Germline CDR1 reads MNHEY; CDR2 reads SVGAGI. V shed 4 bases and J shed 10 bases, with 14 bases lying between them. CDR3 protein: CASSSAGRRSPLHF. The CDR3 bases are TGTGCCAGCAGTTCCGCAGGTAGACGGTCACCCCTCCACTTT.

This chain connects TRBV3-1 (or the pseudogene TRBV3-2) to TRBJ1-1; possibly TRBD1 for D (5 bases). The CDR3 runs 11 residues. Deletions cut 6 bases from V and 5 bases from J, with 7 bases between. In germline, CDR1 is LGHDT, CDR2 YNNKEL (reference sequence). This chain's CDR3 is CASRGGTEAFF. The CDR3 DNA reads TGTGCCAGCAGGGGGGGAACTGAAGCTTTCTTT.

This clone was observed a handful of times. The chain is built from TRBV15 and TRBJ2-3; D gene unclear. There are 13 residues in the CDR3. V lost 1 base and J lost 0, with 2 bases in between. Looked up from germline, CDR1 is LNHNV and CDR2 is YYDKDF (reference sequence). The CDR3 coding sequence is TGTGCCACCAGCAGAGCGAGCACAGATACGCAGTATTTT. It yields the protein CATSRASTDTQYF.

In its sample, this clone was seen a few times. J is TRBJ2-4 and V is TRBV7-6; 9 positions match TRBD2. Germline-derived CDR1 and CDR2 are SGHVS and FNYEAQ. Germline trimming cut 5 bases from V and 8 bases from J; bases unmatched to any gene: 22. This CDR3 comprises 19 residues. The CDR3 sequence is CASSAQGRLAGSREDIQYF. The CDR3 nucleotides read TGTGCCAGCAGCGCACAGGGGCGGCTAGCGGGGTCTAGAGAGGACATTCAGTACTTC.

The chain couples TRBV5-1 to TRBJ2-7; perhaps TRBD1 as D (6 bases). The CDR3 extends over 15 amino acids. V was clipped by 3 bases and J by 5 bases, with 18 bases between them. Germline V gives CDR1 SGHRS, CDR2 YFSETQ. CDR3 sequence reads: CASSSQTGLPHEQYF. The CDR3 nucleotides are TGCGCCAGCAGCTCGCAGACAGGTTTGCCACACGAGCAGTACTTC.

V is TRBV30 and J is TRBJ2-3, with 8 bases lining up with TRBD1. The CDR3 runs 13 residues. Losses at the gene ends were 5 bases for V and 3 bases for J; bases not matched to a gene: 4. Germline V CDR1 and CDR2: GTSNPN, SVGIG (reference sequence). CDR3 DNA: TGTGCCTGGGGACAGGGCTTGACAGATACGCAGTATTTT. Translated, it gives CAWGQGLTDTQYF.

This clone has at least ten counts. The chain couples TRBV4-3 to TRBJ1-5; D is ambiguous. The CDR3 is 13 residues long. CDR1 is LGHNA, CDR2 YSLEER, per germline. V lost 2 bases and J lost 3, with 5 bases in between. The CDR3 DNA sequence: TGCGCCAGCAGCCAACAGGCCAATCAGCCCCAGCATTTT. Translation gives CASSQQANQPQHF.

The chain combines TRBV30 with TRBJ2-1, with D tentatively TRBD2 (5 bases). CDR1 GTSNPN and CDR2 SVGIG come from the germline V gene (reference sequence). V dropped 1 base and J dropped 2 bases, with 24 bases sitting between them. The CDR3 spans 19 residues. DNA of the CDR3: TGTGCCTGGAGTGGGTTACAGCTTTTGGGAGAAACCCCCTACAATGAGCAGTTCTTC. It specifies CAWSGLQLLGETPYNEQFF.

The chain is built from TRBV6-2 or TRBV6-3 and TRBJ1-4; the match to TRBD1 covers 8 bases. The CDR3 has 18 residues. Trimming cost V 4 bases and J 0 bases; bases outside gene matches: 10. The germline V gene has CDR1 MNHEY and CDR2 SVGEGT. The CDR3 loop reads CASSSPGTGGATNEKLFF. As DNA, the CDR3 is TGTGCCAGCAGTTCGCCCGGGACAGGAGGCGCAACTAATGAAAAACTGTTTTTT.

The rearrangement joins TRBV6-5 to TRBJ2-1; D unclear. Germline CDR1 reads MNHEY; CDR2 reads SVGAGI. V lost 4 bases and J 6 bases, leaving 19 bases between the germline ends. The CDR3 contains 16 residues. The CDR3 reads CASSLGSAAPSNEQFF. CDR3 sequence (DNA): TGTGCCAGCAGTTTGGGTTCGGCGGCCCCTTCCAATGAGCAGTTCTTC.

The rearrangement links TRBV6-5 to TRBJ1-2; 10 bases are a match to TRBD1. The trim removed 2 bases at V and 4 bases at J, leaving 4 bases unmatched. In germline, CDR1 is MNHEY, CDR2 SVGAGI. This CDR3 spans 15 amino acids. CDR3 sequence (DNA): TGTGCCAGCAGTTACGACAGGGGGCATGGCTATGGCTACACCTTC. Its protein product is CASSYDRGHGYGYTF.

This chain links TRBV27 with TRBJ2-7; a possible D gene is TRBD2 (5 bases). The germline V gene has CDR1 MNHEY and CDR2 SMNVEV (reference sequence). There are 15 residues in the CDR3. V was trimmed by 3 bases and J by 3 bases, leaving 15 bases between them. The CDR3 nucleotides read TGTGCCAGCAGTTTGAAGACGGGATGGAACTACGAGCAGTACTTC. Its protein is CASSLKTGWNYEQYF.